This T cell receptor beta chain was sequenced for a study of blood T cell repertoires in COVID-19. Method: immunoSEQ multiplex PCR; TCRdb's copy keeps in-frame clones and lacks some. Of a few hundred thousand clones in the sample, 82% were seen once. The CDR3 extends over 15 amino acids. Germline V gene lookup returns CDR1 SGHDN and CDR2 FVKESK. The ends were cut back, 2 bases at V and 7 bases at J, with 17 bases in the middle. Sequenced input: PBMCs or T cells enriched from blood (not recorded which). The source of this sequence is a woman aged 55-69 years who had recovered from COVID-19. The rearrangement joins TRBV14 to TRBJ1-2; maybe TRBD1 (6 bases). Here the CDR3 DNA reads TGTGCCAGCAGCCAATGGGGACAAGATTCTGGTGGCTACACCTTC. Translation: CASSQWGQDSGGYTF.